The following is a TCR beta chain sequence with its context. Its antigen is undetermined. Version v3.0 of the immunoSEQ assay was performed at survey level. Generated by immunoSEQ multiplex PCR, the TCRdb table keeps only in-frame clones and is missing some. The sample shows some 29,000 clones, around 89% of them seen only once. CDR3 length equals 16 residues. The V gene's germline CDR1 is LNHDA and CDR2 SQIVND (reference sequence). V gave up 5 bases and J gave up 5 bases; unmatched junction bases: 11. This sample was taken from a study of long-term antiretroviral therapy in people with HIV. Whole-study findings and limits: With ART, diversity went up but was still lower than in transplant donor controls. Dominant in the repertoire at all time points were clones expanded before ART.

The receptor was isolated from a young woman with HIV. The J gene is TRBJ2-7, the V gene TRBV19, with 11 nucleotides matching TRBD1. The input for sequencing was unsorted PBMCs, taken 0.5 years after starting antiretroviral therapy. The CDR3 sequence is CASSGRTGGEIHEQYF. The DNA for the CDR3 is TGTGCCAGTAGTGGTCGGACAGGGGGCGAGATCCACGAGCAGTACTTC.